A selection of T cell receptor beta chains follows, all from one sample in a study of blood T cell repertoires in COVID-19. Clones were read by immunoSEQ multiplex PCR, and TCRdb kept only the in-frame ones, dropping some. The sample gives some 100,000 clones, around 82% of which show up once; about 7% is in the top ten. The sample comprised peripheral blood. The receptor source for this set is a man aged 45 to 65 with active or convalescent COVID-19. The CDR3 runs from the conserved cysteine through the conserved F or W.

>TRBV30
CAWSVGLSGNTIYF
>TRBV11-2
CASSLGAGSGNTIYF
>TRBV5-1
CASRTGGTGNEQFF
>TRBV9
CASSALGTTGNTIYF
>TRBV9
CASSPRLVGQETQYF
>TRBV3-1/TRBV3-2
CASSQEGQSYEQYF
>TRBV7-2
CASSIPQIGRQFF
>TRBV7-5
CVRSPGRGGTDTQYF
>TRBV19
CASSIDVERGEKLFF
>TRBV7-2
CASSRDRGQGGELFF
>TRBV19
CASSIVGTPGGYTF
>TRBV3-1/TRBV3-2
CASSQDKGASDTQYF
>TRBV7-9
CASSSQGNSPLHF
>TRBV11-2
CASSLGQGVGQPQHF
>TRBV5-1
CASSSGQNTGELFF
>TRBV11-3
CASSLGGSRNGEQFF
>TRBV5-5
CASSLAAGELFF
>TRBV28
CASSLQVSNTEAFF
>TRBV6-5
CASSPTGGLTEAFF
>TRBV3-1/TRBV3-2
CASSQVPTGAYNEQFF
>TRBV3-1/TRBV3-2
CASSQGLAGSSYNEQFF
>TRBV4-3
CASSQSASSYNSPLHF
>TRBV5-5
CASSFLEDSPLHF
>TRBV18
CASSPSTGLNTEAFF
>TRBV27
CASSLSTLLAGSYNEQFF
>TRBV2
CASRGTGGETQYF
>TRBV5-1
CASSWGLTGGHLEAFF
>TRBV6-5
CAGGSRYGYTF
>TRBV28
CASSLAEPSQETQYF
>TRBV19
CASSMGQEETQYF
>TRBV25-1
CASSTQGDTEAFF
>TRBV7-8
CASSLGFGAGNIQYF
>TRBV4-3
CASSQQQGAFSPLHF
>TRBV6-5
CASSYSAGTYGYTF
>TRBV21-1
CASSKSGTEAFF
>TRBV5-5
CASSLSQGDGYTF
>TRBV4-1
CASSQDYGATNEKLFF
>TRBV6-2/TRBV6-3
CASSYSSMGGTEAFF
>TRBV10-3
CAISEKNRVDGYTF
>TRBV4-1
CASSQPGGNQPQHF
>TRBV4-3
CASSQDQGLGNTIYF
>TRBV4-2
CASSQEGTSGNNEQFF
>TRBV7-9
CASSPSREQETQYF
>TRBV5-1
CASSLGTSTDTQYF
>TRBV27
CASSPSVRLAGVLGETQYF
>TRBV10-3
CAISAGDGVSTDTQYF
>TRBV14
CASSSDTQYEQYF
>TRBV18
CASSPVGGQDNEQFF
>TRBV3-1/TRBV3-2
CASSLQGGKTQYF
>TRBV20-1
CSASLAETQYF
>TRBV5-1
CASSHPPGQGGTEAFF
>TRBV5-1
CASAFHGQGGTGELFF
>TRBV6-5
CASSYGLKGNEKLFF
>TRBV28
CASSTEQYNEQFF
>TRBV5-1
CASSSLQGPTSGANVLTF
>TRBV27
CASSQKRGDTQYF